The following is a T cell receptor beta chain sequence with its context. In the PCR, 60 Vbeta and 13 Jbeta primers were used. TCRdb's table, derived via immunoSEQ multiplex PCR, lists solely in-frame clones and lacks some. The table has roughly 200,000 clones, over 9.5% seen once. The record originates from a study of cytomegalovirus exposure and HLA in healthy donors. CDR1 is MGHRA, CDR2 YSYEKL, per germline. The CDR3 length is 17 residues. V was clipped by 0 bases and J by 2 bases; unmatched bases: 7. The specimen was PBMCs. The chain links TRBV4-1 to TRBJ2-1; 7 bases agree with TRBD2. This clonotype originated in a man aged 45 to 65 in good health and CMV-seropositive. CDR3 sequence reads: CASSQDFGGRTYNEQFF. The CDR3 nucleotides read TGCGCCAGCAGCCAAGATTTCGGGGGGAGAACCTACAATGAGCAGTTCTTC.